Following are 30 T cell receptor beta chains from one sample sequenced in a study of T cell repertoires in cytomegalovirus infection. TCRdb called the reads again in MiXCR, with one record for every CDR3 protein. The sample gives some 150,000 distinct CDR3 sequences, about 32% of which show up once; 45% to 60% is in the top ten. These receptors are not linked to any known antigen. The specimen was CD8+ T cells from cultured PBMCs, collected from culture after CMV antigen stimulation. The receptors derive from a human donor in good health (CMV status not recorded). Some clones in this sample may be carry-over from other donors' samples.

The table lists this clonotype with a count of one. The gene calls are TRBV29-1 and TRBJ1-1; D gene ambiguous. The germline V gene has CDR1 SQVTM and CDR2 ANQGSEA. Between the trimmed V and J ends, which lost 7 bases and 0 bases, there was a span of 9 bases. The CDR3 covers 12 residues. The DNA for the CDR3 is TGCAGCGGTGGACGGTTGAACACTGAAGCTTTCTTT. Protein: CSGGRLNTEAFF. Variable domain in full (rest from reference TRBV29-1 and TRBJ1-1): SAVISQKPSRDICQRGTSLTIQCQVDSQVTMMFWYRQQPGQSLTLIATANQGSEATYESGFVIDKFPISRPNLTFSTLTVSNMSPEDSSIYLCSGGRLNTEAFFGQGTRLTVV.

This clonotype has only a few counts. Here the CDR3 reads CATSAENTEAFF. The CDR3 coding sequence is TGTGCCACCAGTGCTGAGAACACTGAAGCTTTCTTT. The rearrangement links TRBV24-1 to TRBJ1-1; unclear D gene. The ends were cut back, 5 bases at V and 1 base at J, with 4 bases in the middle. CDR3 length equals 12 residues. Germline V gives CDR1 KGHDR, CDR2 SFDVKD.

The chain joins TRBV7-3 to TRBJ2-3, with 12 nucleotides matching TRBD2. Germline-derived CDR1 and CDR2 are SGHTA and FQGTGA. This CDR3 has 17 residues. Trimming at V came to 5 bases and at J to 5 bases, leaving 11 bases not matched to a gene. The CDR3 nucleotides read TGTGCCAGCAGCCTCGAGGCGACTAGCGGGGGCCAAGATACGCAGTATTTT. Protein product: CASSLEATSGGQDTQYF.

This clonotype was recorded a few times. This chain links TRBV9 with TRBJ1-3, with D tentatively TRBD1 (5 bases). Trimming removed 0 bases at V and 0 bases at J, with 7 bases between. Germline-derived CDR1 and CDR2 are SGDLS and YYNGEE. The CDR3 runs 15 residues. The DNA for the CDR3 is TGTGCCAGCAGCGTAGACAGGACCTCTGGAAACACCATATATTTT. Translated, it gives CASSVDRTSGNTIYF.

This clonotype has only a few counts. V usage is TRBV2 and J usage is TRBJ2-5; the D gene is possibly TRBD1 (6 bases). Per germline, CDR1 SNHLY and CDR2 FYNNEI. This CDR3 spans 14 amino acids. V was trimmed by 5 bases and J by 1 base, leaving 11 bases between them. CDR3 bases: TGTGCCAGCAGTCGGACAGAGCTCCAAGAGACCCAGTACTTC. It codes for CASSRTELQETQYF.

The chain carries TRBV6-5 and TRBJ2-5; the D is unclear. The V end was cut by 2 bases, the J end by 5 bases, with 9 bases between. CDR3 length equals 13 residues. Looked up from germline, CDR1 is MNHEY and CDR2 is SVGAGI. The CDR3 coding sequence is TGTGCCAGCAGTTACACTTCCTTGGAGACCCAGTACTTC. It is translated as CASSYTSLETQYF.

At least ten counts were recorded for this clonotype. The chain carries TRBV7-8 and TRBJ1-1; no reliable D call. Germline CDR1 reads SGHVS; CDR2 reads FQNEAQ. The CDR3 loop spans 14 amino acids. Between the trimmed V and J ends, which lost 1 base and 1 base, there was a span of 7 bases. For the CDR3, the DNA is TGTGCCAGCAGCTTAGTGGTAGGGAACACTGAAGCTTTCTTT. Residues: CASSLVVGNTEAFF.

The chain is built from TRBV12-3 or TRBV12-4 and TRBJ1-5, with TRBD1 matching 10 bases. The J segment lost 9 bases and the V segment lost 5 bases, leaving 10 bases of the junction unmatched. CDR3 length: 15 residues. The CDR3 reads CASSTGQGIPWPQHF. CDR3 coding DNA: TGTGCCAGCAGTACGGGACAGGGGATCCCATGGCCCCAGCATTTT.

This clonotype came up a few times. The V and J genes are TRBV7-6 and TRBJ2-5; 7 nucleotides line up with TRBD2. V gave up 5 bases and J gave up 5 bases; unmatched junction bases: 8. CDR1 and CDR2 from the germline V gene are SGHVS and FNYEAQ. This CDR3 has 14 amino acids. In nucleotides, the CDR3 is TGTGCCAGCAGCCCACCCGCCGGGGGGGAGACCCAGTACTTC. It specifies CASSPPAGGETQYF.

This clonotype was counted a few times. The CDR3 region has the DNA TGCAGTGCGCGAGCTTCGTTAGGACAGGCAGGATCGTATGGCTACACCTTC. Its protein product is CSARASLGQAGSYGYTF. The chain couples TRBV20-1 to TRBJ1-2; 7 nucleotides match TRBD1. Germline CDR1 DFQATT, CDR2 SNEGSKA (reference sequence). This CDR3 is built from 17 residues. Trimming took 6 bases from V and 5 from J; bases not matched to a gene: 21.

This clonotype was seen more than once but under ten times. The germline gene is not matched at one end of the junction; a read error may be the cause. The chain employs TRBV5-3 and TRBJ2-3; D gene uncertain. TRBV5-3 is placed among ORFs of uncertain function. CDR3 length: 9 residues. The CDR3 sequence is CASSLGQYF. In DNA form, the CDR3 reads TGTGCCAGCAGCTTGGGGCAGTATTTT.

The chain joins TRBV25-1 to TRBJ1-1; the D gene is possibly TRBD1 (6 bases). V was clipped by 1 base and J by 0 bases, with 24 bases between them. The CDR3 runs to 20 residues. Germline assignment: CDR1 MGHDK and CDR2 SYGVNS. The CDR3 region has the DNA TGTGCCAGCAGTGAATTCTATTGGGGGCCGGCGGACAGCATGAACACTGAAGCTTTCTTT. This gives the protein CASSEFYWGPADSMNTEAFF.

This clonotype was recorded a few times. V and J are TRBV7-9 and TRBJ1-3; the D is unclear. Germline-derived CDR1 and CDR2 are SEHNR and FQNEAQ (reference sequence). The CDR3 loop spans 15 amino acids. Trimming cost V 8 bases and J 0 bases, with 14 bases left between them. CDR3 amino acids: CASWALRASGNTIYF. The CDR3 DNA follows: TGTGCCAGCTGGGCGTTGCGGGCCTCTGGAAACACCATATATTTT.

This clonotype has more than one count but fewer than ten. The J gene is TRBJ2-2, the V gene TRBV4-1; unclear D gene. Germline-derived CDR1 and CDR2 are MGHRA and YSYEKL. Trimming left V 0 bases short and J 13 bases short, with 12 bases between. The CDR3 runs to 13 residues. The CDR3 loop is CASSQDLGVGLFF. CDR3 sequence (DNA): TGCGCCAGCAGCCAAGATCTTGGGGTTGGGCTGTTTTTT.

The chain uses TRBV7-8 and TRBJ2-1; D ambiguous. V was clipped by 1 base and J by 5 bases, with 6 bases between them. The CDR3 totals 13 residues. In germline, CDR1 is SGHVS, CDR2 FQNEAQ. CDR3 residues: CASSLEVNNEQFF. The DNA of the CDR3 is TGTGCCAGCAGCTTAGAGGTTAACAATGAGCAGTTCTTC.

J is TRBJ2-1 and V is TRBV4-2, with 7 bases that match TRBD2. Trimming cost V 3 bases and J 4 bases; bases outside gene matches: 15. The germline CDR1 and CDR2 sequences are LGHNA and YNFKEQ. The CDR3 covers 18 residues. The CDR3 bases are TGTGCCAGCAGCCAGAGAGATGGGGGGGACCCCAATTACAATGAGCAGTTCTTC. It is translated as CASSQRDGGDPNYNEQFF.

The V call is TRBV27, the J call TRBJ1-2; D uncertain. This CDR3 region has 13 residues. The germline V and J ends were trimmed by 4 bases and 4 bases, with 10 bases remaining between them. Germline V lookup: CDR1 MNHEY, CDR2 SMNVEV (reference sequence). The CDR3, as DNA: TGTGCCAGCAGTTCAGCTTCTTTCTATGGCTACACCTTC. This translates into CASSSASFYGYTF.

The sample holds many counts of this clonotype. The chain uses TRBV7-8 and TRBJ2-4, with 9 bases matching TRBD2. V was pared by 4 bases and J by 2 bases, with 15 bases of the junction left unmatched. Per germline, CDR1 SGHVS and CDR2 FQNEAQ. The CDR3 loop spans 19 amino acids. CDR3 region: CASSYHLQGAGGTKNIQYF. The CDR3 DNA reads as TGTGCCAGCAGCTACCACCTACAAGGGGCGGGGGGGACCAAAAACATTCAGTACTTC.

The gene calls are TRBV7-9 and TRBJ2-3, with D possibly called TRBD1 or TRBD2 (5 bases each). The V and J ends lost 5 bases and 6 bases respectively, with 9 bases between them. The CDR3 consists of 12 residues. The germline V gene encodes CDR1 SEHNR and CDR2 FQNEAQ (reference sequence). This CDR3 is CASSPWGDTQYF. The CDR3, as DNA: TGTGCCAGCAGCCCCTGGGGGGATACGCAGTATTTT. Using reference TRBV7-9 and TRBJ2-3 for the parts outside the CDR3, the full variable domain is DTGVSQNPRHKITKRGQNVTFRCDPISEHNRLYWYRQTLGQGPEFLTYFQNEAQLEKSRLLSDRFSAERPKGSFSTLEIQRTEQGDSAMYLCASSPWGDTQYFGPGTRLTVL.

This clonotype was detected many times. This chain joins TRBV7-2 and TRBJ2-7; 7 positions agree with TRBD1. The CDR3 is 15 amino acids. Unmatched junction bases numbered 7, after V lost 5 bases and J lost 0 bases. Germline V gene data show CDR1 as SGHTA and CDR2 as FQGNSA. CDR3 loop: CASSTRQGSSYEQYF. DNA of the CDR3: TGTGCCAGCAGCACCCGACAGGGTAGCTCCTACGAGCAGTACTTC.

V is TRBV3-1 and J is TRBJ1-4; weak D call: TRBD1 (5 bases). Germline V gives CDR1 LGHDT, CDR2 YNNKEL (reference sequence). Trimming removed 2 bases from V and 3 bases from J, with 10 bases in between. This CDR3 has 15 amino acids. The chain's CDR3 is CASSQPDIPNEKLFF. The DNA for the CDR3 is TGTGCCAGCAGCCAACCGGACATCCCTAATGAAAAACTGTTTTTT. The whole variable domain, filled in from reference TRBV3-1 and TRBJ1-4, reads DTAVSQTPKYLVTQMGNDKSIKCEQNLGHDTMYWYKQDSKKFLKIMFSYNNKELIINETVPNRFSPKSPDKAHLNLHINSLELGDSAVYFCASSQPDIPNEKLFFGSGTQLSVL.

V gene TRBV27 combines with J gene TRBJ2-5; D perhaps matches TRBD1 (5 bases). The CDR3 spans 15 residues. V was cut by 6 bases and J by 1 base, with 15 bases left in between. CDR1 is MNHEY and CDR2 is SMNVEV in the germline V gene (reference sequence). CDR3 loop: CASRPVYRTQETQYF. The CDR3 coding sequence is TGTGCCAGCAGACCCGTCTACAGGACCCAAGAGACCCAGTACTTC.

V and J are TRBV28 and TRBJ1-2; D is unclear. The CDR3 loop spans 13 amino acids. The germline V and J ends were trimmed by 4 bases and 4 bases, with 10 bases remaining between them. From germline, CDR1 is MDHEN and CDR2 SYDVKM. The CDR3 bases are TGTGCCAGCAGTTCCGGCGGCAGCTATGGCTACACCTTC. This sequence encodes CASSSGGSYGYTF.

The gene calls are TRBV7-3 and TRBJ2-4; D might be TRBD2 (6 bases). The germline V gene has CDR1 SGHTA and CDR2 FQGTGA. The ends were cut back, 3 bases at V and 6 bases at J, with 6 bases in the middle. The CDR3 consists of 12 residues. Here the CDR3 DNA reads TGTGCCAGCAGCTTGGGGGGAAACATTCAGTACTTC. Translated: CASSLGGNIQYF. Based on the CDR3 plus reference TRBV7-3 and TRBJ2-4, the full variable domain is GAGVSQTPSNKVTEKGKYVELRCDPISGHTALYWYRQSLGQGPEFLIYFQGTGAADDSGLPNDRFFAVRPEGSVSTLKIQRTERGDSAVYLCASSLGGNIQYFGAGTRLSVL.

The rearrangement links TRBV6-5 to TRBJ2-6; either TRBD1 or TRBD2 may supply D (5 bases each). This CDR3 has 14 residues. CDR1 is MNHEY, CDR2 SVGAGI, per germline. Trimming left V 5 bases short and J 3 bases short, with 8 bases between. The CDR3 sequence: CASSGGGGANVLTF. The CDR3 DNA follows: TGTGCCAGCAGTGGGGGTGGTGGGGCCAACGTCCTGACTTTC.

Only a few counts were recorded for this clonotype. The chain has TRBV9 and TRBJ2-1; a possible D gene is TRBD2 (6 bases). Germline CDR1 and CDR2: SGDLS and YYNGEE. The CDR3 length is 15 residues. Trimming shortened V by 5 bases and J by 8 bases, and 20 bases separated the two germline ends. The CDR3 DNA is TGTGCCAGCAGTGGGGAGCGGGTCGCTTGGGATGAGCAGTTCTTC. It specifies CASSGERVAWDEQFF.

This chain connects TRBV6-6 to TRBJ2-1, with 7 bases fitting TRBD1. Trimming cost V 3 bases and J 3 bases; bases outside gene matches: 8. The germline CDR1 and CDR2 sequences are MNHNY and SVGAGI (reference sequence). This CDR3 has 16 amino acids. The CDR3 sequence is CASSYEGAGYYNEQFF. The DNA for the CDR3 is TGTGCCAGCAGTTATGAGGGGGCGGGCTACTACAATGAGCAGTTCTTC.

The table lists this clonotype with a few counts. This chain links TRBV12-3 or TRBV12-4 with TRBJ1-2; TRBD1 agrees at 8 bases. The CDR3 runs to 14 residues. J gave up 4 bases and V 5 bases, and 6 bases lay outside the gene matches. The chain's CDR3 is CASSGQGLFYGYTF. In DNA, the CDR3 is TGTGCCAGCAGTGGACAGGGCCTATTCTATGGCTACACCTTC.

Only a few counts were recorded for this clonotype. The chain links TRBV28 to TRBJ1-5; D remains unclear. Trimming shortened V by 3 bases and J by 4 bases, and 10 bases separated the two germline ends. CDR3 length: 14 residues. Germline V gives CDR1 MDHEN, CDR2 SYDVKM. CDR3 residues: CASSFGLGNQPQHF. DNA for the CDR3: TGTGCCAGCAGTTTTGGTCTTGGGAATCAGCCCCAGCATTTT.

This clonotype was observed many times. The chain recombines TRBV5-6 with TRBJ1-6; 9 positions match TRBD1. The V gene's germline CDR1 is SGHDT and CDR2 YYEEEE. Trimming took 3 bases from V and 1 from J; bases not matched to a gene: 5. This CDR3 is built from 17 residues. The CDR3 region is CASSSQTGGSYNSPLHF. DNA of the CDR3: TGTGCCAGCAGCTCCCAGACAGGGGGATCCTATAATTCACCCCTCCACTTT.